A single sample gave rise to the 12 T cell receptor beta chains below, sequenced in a study of OX40 agonist ivuxolimab in advanced cancers. The assay was immunoSEQ multiplex PCR, and TCRdb's table has in-frame clones only and misses some. The profile shows 40,000 to 45,000 clones, less than 90% of them singletons. The starting material was CD4+ or CD8+ T cells sorted from blood, obtained in a trial of the OX40 agonist ivuxolimab. Receptors were obtained from an adult with an advanced solid tumor such as melanoma, head and neck, liver or kidney cancer.

On this clone itself: Sequence at one end of the junction differs from germline and may be a read error. The CDR3 DNA follows: TGTGCCGGCAGCGTAGTGGCTAGCGGGAGTACTGCGACCCAGTACTTC. Translating gives CAGSVVASGSTATQYF. This sequence joins TRBV9 and TRBJ2-5; 10 nucleotides agree with TRBD2. The CDR3 is 16 amino acids. Germline assignment: CDR1 SGDLS and CDR2 YYNGEE.

The chain is built from TRBV2 and TRBJ1-1; 7 bases are shared with TRBD1. The CDR3 is 20 amino acids. J lost 1 base, V lost 6 bases, and 23 bases had no gene match. CDR1 and CDR2 from the germline V gene are SNHLY and FYNNEI. The DNA for the CDR3 is TGTGCCAGCAGGGATCCCTTTACCCGGACAGGCCAGACTTGGAACACTGAAGCTTTCTTT. Its translation is CASRDPFTRTGQTWNTEAFF. The whole variable domain, filled in from reference TRBV2 and TRBJ1-1, reads EPEVTQTPSHQVTQMGQEVILRCVPISNHLYFYWYRQILGQKVEFLVSFYNNEISEKSEIFDDQFSVERPDGSNFTLKIRSTKLEDSAMYFCASRDPFTRTGQTWNTEAFFGQGTRLTVV.

V gene TRBV30 combines with J gene TRBJ1-5, with a tentative D call TRBD1 (5 bases). The ends were cut back, 2 bases at V and 0 bases at J, with 14 bases in the middle. Germline CDR1 and CDR2: GTSNPN and SVGIG (reference sequence). The CDR3 is 16 residues long. CDR3 in amino acids: CAWSPPGTYSNQPQHF. The CDR3 bases are TGTGCCTGGAGTCCACCCGGGACCTATAGCAATCAGCCCCAGCATTTT.

About this clone itself: One end of the junction is discordant with germline, which a read error may explain. The chain carries TRBV7-7 and TRBJ2-1; 14 bases align to TRBD2. The germline CDR1 and CDR2 sequences are SSHAT and FNYEAQ (reference sequence). This CDR3 is 16 amino acids long. The DNA for the CDR3 is TGTGCTAGCAGCCTGGGGACTAGCGGGAGCCTTAATGAGCAGTTCTTC. Protein: CASSLGTSGSLNEQFF.

This chain uses TRBV14 with TRBJ2-5; 11 bases are shared with TRBD2. The CDR3 has 19 residues. CDR1 is SGHDN and CDR2 is FVKESK in the germline V gene. Trimming at V came to 1 base and at J to 5 bases, leaving 15 bases not matched to a gene. The CDR3 here is CASSQAPGAVAGGPETQYF. CDR3 bases: TGTGCCAGCAGCCAAGCGCCGGGTGCGGTAGCGGGGGGGCCGGAGACCCAGTACTTC.

The chain carries TRBV4-2 and TRBJ2-1; D might be TRBD2 (5 bases). V was clipped by 4 bases and J by 6 bases, with 10 bases between them. CDR1 and CDR2 from the germline V gene are LGHNA and YNFKEQ. This CDR3 has 13 residues. The DNA of the CDR3 is TGTGCCAGCAGCCCAACCCGGGGCAATGAGCAGTTCTTC. This gives the protein CASSPTRGNEQFF.

This chain connects TRBV27 to TRBJ2-7; the D gene is possibly TRBD1 (6 bases). The V gene's germline CDR1 is MNHEY and CDR2 SMNVEV (reference sequence). Between the trimmed V and J ends, which lost 5 bases and 0 bases, there was a span of 14 bases. The length of the CDR3 is 15 residues. CDR3 protein: CASSDAGAYSYEQYF. CDR3 DNA sequence: TGTGCCAGCAGTGACGCAGGGGCCTACTCCTACGAGCAGTACTTC.

The chain combines TRBV30 with TRBJ2-2; D possibly corresponds to TRBD1 (6 bases). The germline CDR1 and CDR2 sequences are GTSNPN and SVGIG (reference sequence). This CDR3 is 13 amino acids long. The V gene lost 8 bases and the J gene lost 4 bases, with 14 bases spanning the gap. The CDR3 DNA follows: TGTGCCCGACTGAACAGGGTCACCGGGGAGCTGTTTTTT. This sequence encodes CARLNRVTGELFF.

The rearrangement uses TRBV11-2 and TRBJ2-7; D not certain. CDR3 length equals 12 residues. Looked up from germline, CDR1 is SGHAT and CDR2 is FQNNGV. Trimming shortened V by 5 bases and J by 1 base, and 6 bases separated the two germline ends. The CDR3 region has the DNA TGTGCCAGCAGCCCACCGTCCTACGAGCAGTACTTC. Amino acids: CASSPPSYEQYF.

This clone was recorded a few times. The V and J genes are TRBV28 and TRBJ2-5; D call uncertain. This CDR3 region has 13 residues. The germline V gene encodes CDR1 MDHEN and CDR2 SYDVKM. V was cut by 3 bases and J by 4 bases, with 9 bases left in between. CDR3 in DNA: TGTGCCAGCAGTTTCGAGCTCAGAGAGACCCAGTACTTC. Its translation is CASSFELRETQYF.

This chain connects TRBV7-3 to TRBJ2-3; TRBD1 is a possible D gene (5 bases). Looked up from germline, CDR1 is SGHTA and CDR2 is FQGTGA. The V and J ends lost 1 base and 3 bases respectively, with 11 bases between them. The length of the CDR3 is 15 residues. In DNA, the CDR3 is TGTGCCAGCAGCTTAAGGGGCAGGGTAACAGATACGCAGTATTTT. As protein: CASSLRGRVTDTQYF.

V is TRBV9 and J is TRBJ2-7; 8 positions agree with TRBD1. Trimming cost V 3 bases and J 0 bases; bases outside gene matches: 5. This CDR3 is built from 15 residues. Germline values: CDR1 SGDLS, CDR2 YYNGEE. The CDR3 spells CASSARTGSSYEQYF. CDR3 sequence (DNA): TGTGCCAGCAGCGCCAGGACAGGGAGCTCCTACGAGCAGTACTTC.